This entry features one T cell receptor beta chain sequence. The entry originates in a study of control samples from healthy donors and cancer patients. Germline V lookup: CDR1 LNHDA, CDR2 SQIVND (reference sequence). V was clipped by 4 bases and J by 7 bases; unmatched bases: 9. The CDR3 loop spans 15 amino acids. Only in-frame clones appear in the TCRdb table, and some are missing; sequencing was by immunoSEQ multiplex PCR. This table holds about 110,000 clones, 75% to 90% found once. This chain joins TRBV19 and TRBJ1-5; 8 bases are shared with TRBD1. Sequencing was carried out using blood. This receptor was obtained from a woman aged 50 to 60 in good health. The CDR3 bases are TGTGCCAGTAGTACCGGACAGGGAGCGAGACAGCCCCAGCATTTT. It codes for CASSTGQGARQPQHF.